A selection of T cell receptor beta chains follows, all from one sample in a study of cytomegalovirus exposure and HLA in healthy donors. Produced via immunoSEQ multiplex PCR; TCRdb's table is partial and in-frame only. The sample shows around 90,000 clones, approximately 56% of them seen only once. Sequenced sample: PBMCs. The receptors derive from a woman younger than 45 in good health and CMV-seropositive. Both conserved end residues are part of each CDR3.

j_call cdr3_length v_call cdr3_aa
TRBJ1-4 14 TRBV5-1 CASRLESTNEKLFF
TRBJ2-7 14 TRBV7-3 CASSPNGGAYEQYF
TRBJ2-3 12 TRBV7-2 CASSSDWDTQYF
TRBJ2-2 18 TRBV27 CASSLFRAGRYLFRELFF
TRBJ2-7 13 TRBV29-1 CSVGDARAYEQYF
TRBJ2-1 15 TRBV9 CASSVAGDTYNEQFF
TRBJ2-1 13 TRBV18 CASSAGQANEQFF
TRBJ2-2 14 TRBV15 CATSSTSFGGELFF
TRBJ2-3 15 TRBV7-3 CASSFQGGSSDTQYF
TRBJ1-1 15 TRBV7-2 CASSSDRGRVAEAFF
TRBJ1-1 16 TRBV30 CAWSPLDRLENTEAFF
TRBJ1-4 13 TRBV15 CATSDRANEKLFF
TRBJ2-1 13 TRBV11-2 CASSYQGVGEQFF
TRBJ1-5 16 TRBV19 CASKTDRAYSNQPQHF
TRBJ2-3 14 TRBV4-3 CASSRGGATDTQYF
TRBJ1-2 14 TRBV25-1 CASSEYDSNYGYPF
TRBJ2-1 14 TRBV5-4 CASSLSRLYNEQFF
TRBJ1-1 12 TRBV5-1 CASSPDTYAAFF
- 12 TRBV6-6 CASSPGGYEQYF
TRBJ2-5 11 TRBV5-1 CASSLSGTQYF
TRBJ1-1 15 TRBV9 CASSVAPTLNTEAFF
TRBJ2-7 14 TRBV4-1 CASSPGGDNYEQYF
TRBJ2-5 13 TRBV29-1 CSVDRGKRETQYF
TRBJ2-3 19 TRBV5-1 CASSSPPGLAGIITDTQYF
TRBJ1-1 16 TRBV5-4 CASSLIKGKLHTEAFF
TRBJ1-1 13 TRBV7-9 CASSSRRETEAFF
TRBJ1-5 13 TRBV27 CASSLSVRQPQHF
TRBJ2-6 17 TRBV7-3 CASSRDRDLSGANVLTF
TRBJ2-2 13 TRBV2 CASTAQGPGELFF
TRBJ1-1 11 TRBV25-1 CASSDRYEAFF
TRBJ2-3 14 TRBV11-3 CASSVGGHTDTQYF
TRBJ2-5 13 TRBV11-3 CASSLGARETQYF
TRBJ2-2 15 TRBV7-9 CASSLVSTYTGELFF
TRBJ2-3 14 TRBV5-1 CASSFMTSLHTQYF
TRBJ1-1 14 TRBV28 CASRTGGLNTEAFF
TRBJ1-5 14 TRBV27 CASSLAGTNQPQHF